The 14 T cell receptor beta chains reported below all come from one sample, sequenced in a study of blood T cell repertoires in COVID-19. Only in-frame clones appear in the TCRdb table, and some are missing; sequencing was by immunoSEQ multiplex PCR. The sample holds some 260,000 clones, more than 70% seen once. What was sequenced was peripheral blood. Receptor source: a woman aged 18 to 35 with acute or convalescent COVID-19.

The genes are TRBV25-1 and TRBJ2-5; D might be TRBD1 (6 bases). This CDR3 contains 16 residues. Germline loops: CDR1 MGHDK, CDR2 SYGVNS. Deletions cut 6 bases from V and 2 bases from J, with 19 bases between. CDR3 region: CASRPPTGHGQETQYF. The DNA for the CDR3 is TGTGCCAGCAGACCCCCGACAGGCCACGGGCAAGAGACCCAGTACTTC.

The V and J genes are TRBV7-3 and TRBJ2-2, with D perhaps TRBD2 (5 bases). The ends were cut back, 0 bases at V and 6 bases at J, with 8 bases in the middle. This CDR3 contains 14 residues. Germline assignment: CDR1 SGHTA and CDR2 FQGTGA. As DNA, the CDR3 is TGTGCCAGCAGCTTAACCGGGGTAGCCGGGGAGCTGTTTTTT. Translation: CASSLTGVAGELFF. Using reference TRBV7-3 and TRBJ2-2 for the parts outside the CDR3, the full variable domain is GAGVSQTPSNKVTEKGKYVELRCDPISGHTALYWYRQSLGQGPEFLIYFQGTGAADDSGLPNDRFFAVRPEGSVSTLKIQRTERGDSAVYLCASSLTGVAGELFFGEGSRLTVL.

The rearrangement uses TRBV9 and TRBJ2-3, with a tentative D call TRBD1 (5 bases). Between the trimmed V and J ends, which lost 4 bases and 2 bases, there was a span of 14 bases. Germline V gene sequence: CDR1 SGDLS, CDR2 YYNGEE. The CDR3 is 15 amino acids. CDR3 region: CASSIRQTVTDTQYF. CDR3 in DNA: TGTGCCAGCAGCATAAGACAGACCGTCACAGATACGCAGTATTTT.

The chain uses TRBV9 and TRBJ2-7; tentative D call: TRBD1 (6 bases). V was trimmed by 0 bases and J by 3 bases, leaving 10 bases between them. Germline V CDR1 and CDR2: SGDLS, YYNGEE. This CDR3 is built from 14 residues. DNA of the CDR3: TGTGCCAGCAGCGTAGACGGCAGGGGCTACGAGCAGTACTTC. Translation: CASSVDGRGYEQYF.

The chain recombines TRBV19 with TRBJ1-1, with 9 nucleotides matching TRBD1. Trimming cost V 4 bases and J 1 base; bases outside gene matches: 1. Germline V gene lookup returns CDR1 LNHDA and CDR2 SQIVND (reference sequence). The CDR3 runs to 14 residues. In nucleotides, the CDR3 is TGTGCCAGTAGTAGGGGACAGGGGAACACTGAAGCTTTCTTT. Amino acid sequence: CASSRGQGNTEAFF.

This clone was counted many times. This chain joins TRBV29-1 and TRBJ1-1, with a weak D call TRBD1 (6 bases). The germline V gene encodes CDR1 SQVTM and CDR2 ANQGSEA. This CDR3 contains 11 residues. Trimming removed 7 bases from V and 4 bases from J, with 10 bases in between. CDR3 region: CSGGQSTEAFF. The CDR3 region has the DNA TGCAGCGGTGGACAGTCCACTGAAGCTTTCTTT. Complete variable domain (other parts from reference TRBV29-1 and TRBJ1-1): SAVISQKPSRDICQRGTSLTIQCQVDSQVTMMFWYRQQPGQSLTLIATANQGSEATYESGFVIDKFPISRPNLTFSTLTVSNMSPEDSSIYLCSGGQSTEAFFGQGTRLTVV.

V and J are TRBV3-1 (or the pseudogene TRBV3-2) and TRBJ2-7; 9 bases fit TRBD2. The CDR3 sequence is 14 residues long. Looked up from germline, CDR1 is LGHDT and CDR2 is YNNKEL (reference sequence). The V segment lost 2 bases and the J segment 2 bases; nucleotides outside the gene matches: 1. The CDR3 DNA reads TGTGCCAGCAGCCAACTAGCGGGACCCTACGAGCAGTACTTC. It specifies CASSQLAGPYEQYF.

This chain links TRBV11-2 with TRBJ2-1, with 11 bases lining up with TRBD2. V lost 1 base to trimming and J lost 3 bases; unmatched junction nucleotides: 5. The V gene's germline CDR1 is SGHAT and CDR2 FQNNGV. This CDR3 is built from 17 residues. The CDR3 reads CASSLGPGLADYNEQFF. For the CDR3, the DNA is TGTGCCAGCAGCTTAGGGCCGGGACTAGCGGACTACAATGAGCAGTTCTTC.

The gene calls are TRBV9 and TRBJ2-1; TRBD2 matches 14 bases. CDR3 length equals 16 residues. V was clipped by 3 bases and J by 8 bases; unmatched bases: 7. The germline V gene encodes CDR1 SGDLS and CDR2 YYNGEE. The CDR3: CASSGTGTSGSYEQFF. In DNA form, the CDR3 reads TGTGCCAGCAGCGGGACCGGGACTAGCGGGAGCTATGAGCAGTTCTTC.

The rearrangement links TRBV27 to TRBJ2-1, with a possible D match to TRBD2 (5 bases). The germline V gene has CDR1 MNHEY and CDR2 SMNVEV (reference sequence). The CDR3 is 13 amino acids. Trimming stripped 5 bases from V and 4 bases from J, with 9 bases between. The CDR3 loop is CASSRREYNEQFF. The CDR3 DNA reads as TGTGCCAGCAGTAGACGGGAATACAATGAGCAGTTCTTC.

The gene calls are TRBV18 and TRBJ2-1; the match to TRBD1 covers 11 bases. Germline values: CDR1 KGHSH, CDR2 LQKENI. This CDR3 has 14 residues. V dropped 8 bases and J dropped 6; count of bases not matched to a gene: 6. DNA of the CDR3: TGTGCCAGCCTTTCCGGGACAGGGGGCAATGAGCAGTTCTTC. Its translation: CASLSGTGGNEQFF.

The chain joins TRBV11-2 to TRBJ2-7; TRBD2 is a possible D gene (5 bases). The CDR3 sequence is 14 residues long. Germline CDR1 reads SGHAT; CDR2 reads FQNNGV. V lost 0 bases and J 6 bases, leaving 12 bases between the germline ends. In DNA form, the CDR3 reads TGTGCCAGCAGCTTAGATCTAGCCAAGGCCGAGCAGTACTTC. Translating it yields CASSLDLAKAEQYF.

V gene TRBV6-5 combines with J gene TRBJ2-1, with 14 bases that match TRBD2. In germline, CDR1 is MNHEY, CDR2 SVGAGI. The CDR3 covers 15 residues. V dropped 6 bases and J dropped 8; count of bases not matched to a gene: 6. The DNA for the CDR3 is TGTGCCAGCAGCCCCGGGACTAGCGGGGGAGATGAGCAGTTCTTC. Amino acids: CASSPGTSGGDEQFF.

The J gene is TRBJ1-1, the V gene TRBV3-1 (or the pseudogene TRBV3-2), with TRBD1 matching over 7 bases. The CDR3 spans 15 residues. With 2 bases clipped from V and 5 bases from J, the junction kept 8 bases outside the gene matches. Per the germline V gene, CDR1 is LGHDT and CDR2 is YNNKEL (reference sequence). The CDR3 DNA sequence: TGTGCCAGCAGCCAAAGCGTATCAGGGGGTACTGAAGCTTTCTTT. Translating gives CASSQSVSGGTEAFF.